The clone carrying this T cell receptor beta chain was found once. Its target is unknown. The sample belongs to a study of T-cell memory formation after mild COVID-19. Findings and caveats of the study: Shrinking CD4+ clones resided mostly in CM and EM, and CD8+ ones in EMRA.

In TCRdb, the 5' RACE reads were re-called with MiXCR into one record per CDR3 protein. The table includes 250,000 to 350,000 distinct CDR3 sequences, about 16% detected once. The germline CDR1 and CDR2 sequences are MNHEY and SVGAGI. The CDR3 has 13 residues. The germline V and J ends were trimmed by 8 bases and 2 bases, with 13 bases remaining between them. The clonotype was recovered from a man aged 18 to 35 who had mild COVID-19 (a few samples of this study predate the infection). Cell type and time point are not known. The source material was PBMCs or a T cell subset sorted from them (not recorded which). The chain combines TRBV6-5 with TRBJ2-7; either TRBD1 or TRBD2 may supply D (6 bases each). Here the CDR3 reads CASGGGPAYEQYF. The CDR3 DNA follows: TGTGCCAGCGGTGGGGGGCCAGCCTACGAGCAGTACTTC.